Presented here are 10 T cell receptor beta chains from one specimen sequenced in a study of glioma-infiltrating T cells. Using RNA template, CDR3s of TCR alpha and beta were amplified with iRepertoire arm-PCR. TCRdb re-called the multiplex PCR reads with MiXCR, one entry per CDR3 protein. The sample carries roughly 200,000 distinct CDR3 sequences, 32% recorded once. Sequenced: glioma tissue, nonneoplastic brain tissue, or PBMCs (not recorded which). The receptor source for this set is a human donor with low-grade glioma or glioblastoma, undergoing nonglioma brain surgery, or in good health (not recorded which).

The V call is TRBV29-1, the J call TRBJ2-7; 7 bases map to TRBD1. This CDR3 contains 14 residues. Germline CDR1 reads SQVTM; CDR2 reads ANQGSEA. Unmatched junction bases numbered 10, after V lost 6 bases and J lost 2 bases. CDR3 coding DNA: TGCAGCGTCGAAACGGGACAGTGGCCCTACGAGCAGTACTTC. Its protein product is CSVETGQWPYEQYF.

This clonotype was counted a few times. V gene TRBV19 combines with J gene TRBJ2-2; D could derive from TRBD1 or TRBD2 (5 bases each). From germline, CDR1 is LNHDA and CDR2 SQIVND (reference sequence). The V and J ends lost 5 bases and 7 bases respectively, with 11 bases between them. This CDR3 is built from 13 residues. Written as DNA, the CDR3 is TGTGCCAGTAGTTCCCGAGGGGACGGGGAGCTGTTTTTT. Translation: CASSSRGDGELFF.

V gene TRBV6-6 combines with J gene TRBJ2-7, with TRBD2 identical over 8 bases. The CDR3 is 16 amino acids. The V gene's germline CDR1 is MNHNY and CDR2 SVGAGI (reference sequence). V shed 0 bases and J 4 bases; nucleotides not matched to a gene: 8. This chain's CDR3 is CASSYSTGGNYYEQYF. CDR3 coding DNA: TGTGCCAGCAGTTACTCGACGGGAGGGAACTATTACGAGCAGTACTTC.

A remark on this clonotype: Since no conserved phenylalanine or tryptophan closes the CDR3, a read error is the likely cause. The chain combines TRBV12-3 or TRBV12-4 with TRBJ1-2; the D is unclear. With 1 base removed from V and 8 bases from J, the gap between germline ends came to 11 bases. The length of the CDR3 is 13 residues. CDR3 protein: CASSLDGIFGYTL. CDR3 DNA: TGTGCCAGCAGTTTAGACGGAATCTTCGGCTACACCCTC.

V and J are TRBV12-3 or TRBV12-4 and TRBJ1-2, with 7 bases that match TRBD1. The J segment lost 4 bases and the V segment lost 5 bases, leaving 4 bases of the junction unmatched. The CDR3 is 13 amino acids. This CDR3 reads CASSLGTVYGYTF. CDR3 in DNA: TGTGCCAGCAGTCTCGGGACAGTCTATGGCTACACCTTC.

This CDR3 is CASSLPVNYNEQFF. In DNA, the CDR3 is TGTGCCAGCAGCTTACCGGTTAACTACAATGAGCAGTTCTTC. The V and J genes are TRBV5-6 and TRBJ2-1; D is uncertain. The CDR3 loop spans 14 amino acids. Trimming left V 2 bases short and J 3 bases short, with 9 bases between. Germline CDR1 reads SGHDT; CDR2 reads YYEEEE.

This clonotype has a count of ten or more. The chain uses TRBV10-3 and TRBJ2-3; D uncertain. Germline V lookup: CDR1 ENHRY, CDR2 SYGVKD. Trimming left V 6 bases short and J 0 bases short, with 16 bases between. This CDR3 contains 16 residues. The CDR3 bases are TGTGCCATCAGGGGGATAGGGCAGTCTAGCACAGATACGCAGTATTTT. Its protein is CAIRGIGQSSTDTQYF.

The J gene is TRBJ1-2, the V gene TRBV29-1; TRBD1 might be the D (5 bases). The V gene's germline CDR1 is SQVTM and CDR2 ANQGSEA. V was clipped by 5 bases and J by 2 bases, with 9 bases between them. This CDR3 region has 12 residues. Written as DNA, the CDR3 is TGCAGCGTTTTGCGGACAAACTATGGCTACACCTTC. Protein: CSVLRTNYGYTF.

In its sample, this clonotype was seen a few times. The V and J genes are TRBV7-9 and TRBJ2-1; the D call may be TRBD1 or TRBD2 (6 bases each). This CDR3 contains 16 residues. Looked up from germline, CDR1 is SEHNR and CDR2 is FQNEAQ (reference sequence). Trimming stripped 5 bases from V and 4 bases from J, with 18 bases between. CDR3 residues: CASSPVGGHNYNEQFF. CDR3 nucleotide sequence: TGTGCCAGCAGCCCCGTGGGGGGACACAATTACAATGAGCAGTTCTTC.

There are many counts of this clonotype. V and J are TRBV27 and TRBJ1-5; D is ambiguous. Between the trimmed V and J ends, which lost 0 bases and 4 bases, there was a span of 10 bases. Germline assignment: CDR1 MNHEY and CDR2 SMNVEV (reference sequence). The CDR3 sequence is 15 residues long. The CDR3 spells CASSLSQPQNQPQHF. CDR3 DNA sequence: TGTGCCAGCAGTTTATCGCAGCCACAAAATCAGCCCCAGCATTTT.